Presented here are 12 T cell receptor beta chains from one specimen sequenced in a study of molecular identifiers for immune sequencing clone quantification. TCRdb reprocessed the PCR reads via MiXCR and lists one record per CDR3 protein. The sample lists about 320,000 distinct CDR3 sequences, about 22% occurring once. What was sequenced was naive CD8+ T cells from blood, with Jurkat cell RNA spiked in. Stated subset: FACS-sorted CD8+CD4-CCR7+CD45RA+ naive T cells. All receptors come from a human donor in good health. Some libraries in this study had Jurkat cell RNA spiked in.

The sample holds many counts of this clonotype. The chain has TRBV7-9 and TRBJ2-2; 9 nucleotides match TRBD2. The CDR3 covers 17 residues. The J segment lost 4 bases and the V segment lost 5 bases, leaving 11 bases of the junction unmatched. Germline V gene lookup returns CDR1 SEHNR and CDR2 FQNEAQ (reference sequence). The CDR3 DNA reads TGTGCCAGCAGCCCCGGGAGGACTAGCGCGGTCACCGGGGAGCTGTTTTTT. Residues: CASSPGRTSAVTGELFF.

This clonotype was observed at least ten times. CDR3 protein: CASRVTGVNEQFF. DNA for the CDR3: TGTGCCAGCAGGGTAACGGGGGTGAATGAGCAGTTCTTC. The chain has TRBV7-2 and TRBJ2-1; D is possibly TRBD2 (6 bases). This CDR3 spans 13 amino acids. Per germline, CDR1 SGHTA and CDR2 FQGNSA. Trimming shortened V by 6 bases and J by 7 bases, and 13 bases separated the two germline ends. Using reference TRBV7-2 and TRBJ2-1 for the parts outside the CDR3, the full variable domain is GAGVSQSPSNKVTEKGKDVELRCDPISGHTALYWYRQSLGQGLEFLIYFQGNSAPDKSGLPSDRFSAERTGGSVSTLTIQRTQQEDSAVYLCASRVTGVNEQFFGPGTRLTVL.

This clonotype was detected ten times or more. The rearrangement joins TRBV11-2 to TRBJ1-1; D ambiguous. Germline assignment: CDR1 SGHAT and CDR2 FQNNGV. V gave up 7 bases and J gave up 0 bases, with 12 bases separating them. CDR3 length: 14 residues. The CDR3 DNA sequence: TGTGCCAGCACCCTTCCCCTATTGAACACTGAAGCTTTCTTT. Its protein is CASTLPLLNTEAFF.

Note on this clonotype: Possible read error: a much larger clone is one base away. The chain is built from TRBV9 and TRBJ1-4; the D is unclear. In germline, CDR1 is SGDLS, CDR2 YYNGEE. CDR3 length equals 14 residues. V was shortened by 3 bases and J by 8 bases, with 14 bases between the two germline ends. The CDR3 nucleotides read TGTGCCAGCAGCGCAGATGGAGGTCGAGAAAAACTGTTTTTT. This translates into CASSADGGREKLFF. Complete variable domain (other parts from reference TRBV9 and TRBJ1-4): DSGVTQTPKHLITATGQRVTLRCSPRSGDLSVYWYQQSLDQGLQFLIQYYNGEERAKGNILERFSAQQFPDLHSELNLSSLELGDSALYFCASSADGGREKLFFGSGTQLSVL.

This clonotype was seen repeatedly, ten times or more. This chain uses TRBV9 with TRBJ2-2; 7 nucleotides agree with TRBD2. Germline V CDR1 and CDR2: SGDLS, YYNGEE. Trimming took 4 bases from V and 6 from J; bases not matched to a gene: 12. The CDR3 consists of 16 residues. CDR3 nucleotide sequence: TGTGCCAGCAGCCCACCTGGGGGGGGGTCTCCCGGGGAGCTGTTTTTT. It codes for CASSPPGGGSPGELFF.

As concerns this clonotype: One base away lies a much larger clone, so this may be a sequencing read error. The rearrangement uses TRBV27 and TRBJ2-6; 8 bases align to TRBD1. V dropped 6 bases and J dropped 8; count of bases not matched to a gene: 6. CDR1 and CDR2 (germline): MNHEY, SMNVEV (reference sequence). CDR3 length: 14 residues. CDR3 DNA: TGTGCCAGCAGATCCGGACAGGGAACCAACGTCCTGACTTTC. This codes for CASRSGQGTNVLTF.

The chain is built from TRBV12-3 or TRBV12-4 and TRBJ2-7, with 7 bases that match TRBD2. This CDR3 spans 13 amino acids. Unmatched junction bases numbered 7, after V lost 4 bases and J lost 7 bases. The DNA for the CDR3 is TGTGCCAGCAGTTCAGCGCCGGGGGGTGAGCAGTACTTC. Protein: CASSSAPGGEQYF.

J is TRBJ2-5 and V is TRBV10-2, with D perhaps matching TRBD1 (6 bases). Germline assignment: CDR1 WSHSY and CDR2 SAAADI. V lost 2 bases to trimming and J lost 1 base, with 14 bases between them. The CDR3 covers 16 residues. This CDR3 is CASSEMVGATQETQYF. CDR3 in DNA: TGCGCCAGCAGTGAGATGGTGGGGGCAACCCAAGAGACCCAGTACTTC.

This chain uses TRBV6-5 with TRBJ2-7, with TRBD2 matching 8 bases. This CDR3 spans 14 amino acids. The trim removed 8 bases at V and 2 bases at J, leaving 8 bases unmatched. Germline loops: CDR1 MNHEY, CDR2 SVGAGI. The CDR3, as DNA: TGTGCCAGCGGGACTAGAGGCGGGGCCTACGAGCAGTACTTC. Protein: CASGTRGGAYEQYF.

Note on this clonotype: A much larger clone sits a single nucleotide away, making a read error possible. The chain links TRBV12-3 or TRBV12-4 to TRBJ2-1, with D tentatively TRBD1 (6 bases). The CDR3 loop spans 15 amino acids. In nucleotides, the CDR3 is TGTGGCAGCAGTTATGGCCCACAGGGTCCCTATGAGCAGTTCTTC. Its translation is CGSSYGPQGPYEQFF.

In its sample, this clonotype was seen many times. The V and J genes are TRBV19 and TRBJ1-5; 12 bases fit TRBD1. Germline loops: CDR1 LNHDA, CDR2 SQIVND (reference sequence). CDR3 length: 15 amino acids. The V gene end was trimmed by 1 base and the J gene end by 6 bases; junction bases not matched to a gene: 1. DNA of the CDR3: TGTGCCAGTAGTATAGGGGACAGGGGGCTTCAGCCCCAGCATTTT. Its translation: CASSIGDRGLQPQHF.

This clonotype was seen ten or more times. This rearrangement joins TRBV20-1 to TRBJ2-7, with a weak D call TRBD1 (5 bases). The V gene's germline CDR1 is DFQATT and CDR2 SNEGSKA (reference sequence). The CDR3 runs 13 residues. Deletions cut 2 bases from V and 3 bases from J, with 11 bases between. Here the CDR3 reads CSARPQGSYEQYF. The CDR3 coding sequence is TGCAGTGCTAGACCCCAGGGAAGCTACGAGCAGTACTTC.